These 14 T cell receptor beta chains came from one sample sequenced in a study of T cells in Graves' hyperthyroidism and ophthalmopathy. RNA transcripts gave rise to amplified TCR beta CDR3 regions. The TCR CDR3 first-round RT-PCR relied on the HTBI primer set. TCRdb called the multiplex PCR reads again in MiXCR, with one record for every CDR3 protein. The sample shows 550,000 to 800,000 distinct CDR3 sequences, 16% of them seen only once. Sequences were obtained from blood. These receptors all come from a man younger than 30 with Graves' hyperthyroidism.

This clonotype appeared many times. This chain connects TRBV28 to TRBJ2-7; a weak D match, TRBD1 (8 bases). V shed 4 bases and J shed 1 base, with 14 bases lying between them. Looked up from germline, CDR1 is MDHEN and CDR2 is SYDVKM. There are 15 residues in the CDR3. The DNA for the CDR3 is TGTGCCAGCAGTTCACAGGGGGGGGGTTCCTACGAGCAGTACTTC. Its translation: CASSSQGGGSYEQYF.

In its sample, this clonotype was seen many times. CDR3 amino acids: CASSLSPAYPTQETQYF. The CDR3 DNA reads as TGTGCCAGCAGTTTAAGCCCCGCGTACCCAACTCAAGAGACCCAGTACTTC. The V gene is TRBV28, the J gene TRBJ2-5; D remains unclear. Germline assignment: CDR1 MDHEN and CDR2 SYDVKM. V was shortened by 2 bases and J by 2 bases, with 18 bases between the two germline ends. This CDR3 has 17 residues.

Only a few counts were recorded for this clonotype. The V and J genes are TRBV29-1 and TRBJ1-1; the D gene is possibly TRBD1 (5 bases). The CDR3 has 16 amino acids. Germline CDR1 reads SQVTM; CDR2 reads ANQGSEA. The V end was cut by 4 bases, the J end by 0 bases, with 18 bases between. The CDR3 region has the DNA TGCAGCGTTGCTCTGACAGACACCCCCTTGAACACTGAAGCTTTCTTT. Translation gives CSVALTDTPLNTEAFF.

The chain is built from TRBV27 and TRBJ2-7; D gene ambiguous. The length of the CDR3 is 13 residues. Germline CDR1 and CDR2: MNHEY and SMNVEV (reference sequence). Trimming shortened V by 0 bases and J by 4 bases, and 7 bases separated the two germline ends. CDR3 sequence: CASSLSHPYEQYF. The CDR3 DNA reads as TGTGCCAGCAGTTTATCGCACCCTTACGAGCAGTACTTC.

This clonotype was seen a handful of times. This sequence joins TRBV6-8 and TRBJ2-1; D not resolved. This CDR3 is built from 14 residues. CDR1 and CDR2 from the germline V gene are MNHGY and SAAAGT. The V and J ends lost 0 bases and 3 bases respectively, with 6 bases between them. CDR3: CASSYSASYNEQFF. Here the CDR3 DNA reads TGTGCCAGCAGTTACTCGGCTAGCTACAATGAGCAGTTCTTC.

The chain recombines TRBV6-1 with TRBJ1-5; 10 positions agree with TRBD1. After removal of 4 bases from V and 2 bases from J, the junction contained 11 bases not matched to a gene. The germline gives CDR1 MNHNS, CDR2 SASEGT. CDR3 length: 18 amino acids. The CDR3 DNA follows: TGTGCCAGCAGTGGGAGGACAGGGGGGCGTCGGGGCAATCAGCCCCAGCATTTT. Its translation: CASSGRTGGRRGNQPQHF.

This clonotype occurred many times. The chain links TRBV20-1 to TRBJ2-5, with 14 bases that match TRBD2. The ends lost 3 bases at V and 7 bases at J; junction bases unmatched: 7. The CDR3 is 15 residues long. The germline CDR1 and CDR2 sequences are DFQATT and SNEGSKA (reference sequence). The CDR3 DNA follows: TGCAGTGCTAGGGCGACTAGCGGGAGGGTTGTGACCCAGTACTTC. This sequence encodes CSARATSGRVVTQYF.

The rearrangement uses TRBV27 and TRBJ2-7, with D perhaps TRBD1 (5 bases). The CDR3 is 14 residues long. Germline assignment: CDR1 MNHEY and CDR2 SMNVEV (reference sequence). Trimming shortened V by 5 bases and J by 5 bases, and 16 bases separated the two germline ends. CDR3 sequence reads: CASSHNLRVHEQYF. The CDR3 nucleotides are TGTGCCAGCAGTCATAACCTCAGGGTCCACGAGCAGTACTTC.

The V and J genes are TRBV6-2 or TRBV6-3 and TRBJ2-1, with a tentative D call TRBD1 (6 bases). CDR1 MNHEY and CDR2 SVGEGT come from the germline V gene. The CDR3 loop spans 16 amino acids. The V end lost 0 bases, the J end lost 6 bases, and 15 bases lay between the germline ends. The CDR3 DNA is TGTGCCAGCAGTTACTCTACCGGGACACCTCGCAATGAGCAGTTCTTC. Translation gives CASSYSTGTPRNEQFF.

Written as DNA, the CDR3 is TGCAGTGCCGGGGGAGGGGACAGGGTCTGGGACACTGAAGCTTTCTTT. This codes for CSAGGGDRVWDTEAFF. The chain carries TRBV20-1 and TRBJ1-1; 9 nucleotides align to TRBD1. The V gene's germline CDR1 is DFQATT and CDR2 SNEGSKA (reference sequence). Trimming at V came to 6 bases and at J to 3 bases, leaving 14 bases not matched to a gene. This CDR3 is 16 amino acids long.

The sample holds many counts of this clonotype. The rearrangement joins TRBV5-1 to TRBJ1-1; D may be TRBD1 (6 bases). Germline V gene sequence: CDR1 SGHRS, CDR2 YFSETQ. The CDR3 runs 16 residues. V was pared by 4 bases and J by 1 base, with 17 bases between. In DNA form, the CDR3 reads TGCGCCAGCAGCCCGTCTCCCACAGGGTCGAACACTGAAGCTTTCTTT. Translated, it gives CASSPSPTGSNTEAFF.

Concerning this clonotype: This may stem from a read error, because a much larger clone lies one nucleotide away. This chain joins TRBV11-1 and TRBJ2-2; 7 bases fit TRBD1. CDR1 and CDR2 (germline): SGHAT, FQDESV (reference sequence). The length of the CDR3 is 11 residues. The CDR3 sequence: CASKGAGELLF. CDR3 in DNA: TGTGCCAGCAAGGGGGCCGGGGAGCTGCTTTTT.

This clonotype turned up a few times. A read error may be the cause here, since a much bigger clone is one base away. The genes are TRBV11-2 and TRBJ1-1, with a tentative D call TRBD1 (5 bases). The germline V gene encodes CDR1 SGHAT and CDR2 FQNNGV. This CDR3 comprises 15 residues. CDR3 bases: TGTGCCAGCAGCTGGGCGGGACGCAGGAACGCTGAAGCTTTCTTT. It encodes CASSWAGRRNAEAFF. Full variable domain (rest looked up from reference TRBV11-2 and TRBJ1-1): EAGVAQSPRYKIIEKRQSVAFWCNPISGHATLYWYQQILGQGPKLLIQFQNNGVVDDSQLPKDRFSAERLKGVDSTLKIQPAKLEDSAVYLCASSWAGRRNAEAFFGQGTRLTVV.

The CDR3 here is CASSTTSGRSGTGELFF. The DNA of the CDR3 is TGTGCCAGCAGTACGACTAGCGGGAGATCGGGCACCGGGGAGCTGTTTTTT. The chain links TRBV12-3 or TRBV12-4 to TRBJ2-2; 12 bases align to TRBD2. CDR3 length: 17 residues. J gave up 4 bases and V 5 bases, and 8 bases lay outside the gene matches.